The 29 T cell receptor beta chains below were found in one sample sequenced in a study of human thymus T cells. Only in-frame clones appear in the TCRdb table, and some are missing; sequencing was by immunoSEQ multiplex PCR. This table has 45,000 to 75,000 clones, around 94% appearing once. Sequenced material: blood. All receptors derive from a boy under two years old with a congenital heart defect but otherwise immunologically healthy.

The V call is TRBV7-2, the J call TRBJ2-6, with D tentatively TRBD2 (6 bases). Trimming cost V 1 base and J 1 base, with 14 bases left between them. The CDR3 covers 18 residues. The germline CDR1 and CDR2 sequences are SGHTA and FQGNSA. CDR3 protein: CASSLVVAAGSGANVLTF. The CDR3 bases are TGTGCCAGCAGCTTAGTGGTAGCGGCGGGGTCTGGGGCCAACGTCCTGACTTTC.

The rearrangement joins TRBV2 to TRBJ1-2; D is perhaps TRBD1 (5 bases). Germline loops: CDR1 SNHLY, CDR2 FYNNEI. This CDR3 region has 14 residues. V was clipped by 5 bases and J by 4 bases, with 14 bases between them. The CDR3 reads CASSPRAGTYGYTF. The CDR3 DNA reads as TGTGCCAGCAGTCCTAGGGCAGGGACCTATGGCTACACCTTC.

This chain connects TRBV11-3 to TRBJ2-2; D unresolved. Germline loops: CDR1 SGHNT, CDR2 YENEEA. This CDR3 has 15 amino acids. V lost 3 bases, J lost 3 bases, and 11 bases lay in between. CDR3 bases: TGTGCCAGCAGCTTGGGTCACCTGGACACCGGGGAGCTGTTTTTT. As protein: CASSLGHLDTGELFF.

This sequence joins TRBV10-3 and TRBJ2-7; D might be TRBD2 (5 bases). Germline CDR1 reads ENHRY; CDR2 reads SYGVKD. With 6 bases removed from V and 0 bases from J, the gap between germline ends came to 9 bases. CDR3 size: 13 residues. The CDR3 reads CAISPDFSYEQYF. DNA of the CDR3: TGTGCCATCAGCCCGGACTTCTCCTACGAGCAGTACTTC.

This chain connects TRBV7-2 to TRBJ1-2; D might be TRBD1 (6 bases). CDR3 size: 13 residues. Trimming left V 2 bases short and J 2 bases short, with 6 bases between. The germline V gene has CDR1 SGHTA and CDR2 FQGNSA. CDR3 coding DNA: TGTGCCAGCAGCTTACAGGGGAACTATGGCTACACCTTC. Translating it yields CASSLQGNYGYTF.

The chain recombines TRBV4-3 with TRBJ2-1; 16 bases fit TRBD2. With V trimmed by 0 bases and J by 0 bases, 5 bases remained unmatched. Germline V lookup: CDR1 LGHNA, CDR2 YSLEER. The CDR3 extends over 20 amino acids. The CDR3 reads CASSQDLGLAGGVSYNEQFF. In DNA, the CDR3 is TGCGCCAGCAGCCAAGATCTGGGACTAGCGGGGGGGGTCTCCTACAATGAGCAGTTCTTC.

This clone came up once. The chain joins TRBV9 to TRBJ1-1; D might be TRBD1 (6 bases). Trimming took off 4 bases at V and 5 bases at J, with 15 bases between the two ends. The CDR3 extends over 14 amino acids. Germline lookup yields CDR1 SGDLS and CDR2 YYNGEE. The DNA for the CDR3 is TGTGCCAGCAGCCCACAGGGATCGTGGACTGAAGCTTTCTTT. Encoded protein: CASSPQGSWTEAFF.

The chain carries TRBV21-1 and TRBJ1-4. TRBV21-1 is flagged as a pseudogene. The CDR3 spans 19 residues. The CDR3 loop reads CASSKDSADHRRNNEKLFF. For the CDR3, the DNA is TGTGCCAGCAGCAAAGATTCGGCCGACCACCGTCGGAATAATGAAAAACTGTTTTTT.

The V call is TRBV5-1, the J call TRBJ2-1, with 9 bases fitting TRBD1. The germline V gene encodes CDR1 SGHRS and CDR2 YFSETQ. J gave up 4 bases and V 5 bases, and 7 bases lay outside the gene matches. The CDR3 contains 15 residues. In DNA form, the CDR3 reads TGCGCCAGCAGTTTTGGGGACAGGGCTTACAATGAGCAGTTCTTC. It translates to CASSFGDRAYNEQFF.

V gene TRBV5-1 combines with J gene TRBJ2-7; 10 bases agree with TRBD2. This CDR3 region has 14 residues. V was clipped by 3 bases and J by 3 bases; unmatched bases: 3. The germline V gene encodes CDR1 SGHRS and CDR2 YFSETQ. DNA of the CDR3: TGCGCCAGCAGCTGGACTAGCGGAGACTACGAGCAGTACTTC. Translation gives CASSWTSGDYEQYF.

This clone was seen just once. The rearrangement links TRBV10-3 to TRBJ1-3; D gene unclear. Trimming removed 0 bases at V and 0 bases at J, with 12 bases between. The CDR3 has 17 amino acids. Germline CDR1 and CDR2: ENHRY and SYGVKD. CDR3 in DNA: TGTGCCATCAGTGAGTCGAAGTTCAACGGCTCTGGAAACACCATATATTTT. It specifies CAISESKFNGSGNTIYF.

This chain connects TRBV7-2 to TRBJ2-5; 13 bases fit TRBD2. Germline assignment: CDR1 SGHTA and CDR2 FQGNSA. The CDR3 sequence is 15 residues long. The V segment lost 6 bases and the J segment 5 bases; nucleotides outside the gene matches: 6. CDR3 sequence reads: CASRLAGGPGETQYF. The CDR3 DNA reads TGTGCCAGCAGACTAGCGGGGGGGCCAGGGGAGACCCAGTACTTC.

In this sample, this clone turned up once. The rearrangement uses TRBV6-6 and TRBJ1-3; no reliable D call. Germline-derived CDR1 and CDR2 are MNHNY and SVGAGI (reference sequence). Trimming left V 5 bases short and J 3 bases short, with 14 bases between. This CDR3 has 15 residues. The CDR3 protein is CASSLTADLGNTIYF. DNA for the CDR3: TGTGCCAGCAGTCTCACAGCGGACCTTGGAAACACCATATATTTT.

CDR3 sequence: CASSELGQGVSGANVLTF. DNA for the CDR3: TGTGCCAGCAGTGAATTGGGACAGGGGGTCTCTGGGGCCAACGTCCTGACTTTC. J is TRBJ2-6 and V is TRBV2; 11 positions match TRBD1. V gave up 2 bases and J gave up 0 bases; unmatched junction bases: 3. This CDR3 region has 18 residues. CDR1 is SNHLY and CDR2 is FYNNEI in the germline V gene. The complete variable domain, with remaining parts taken from reference TRBV2 and TRBJ2-6, reads EPEVTQTPSHQVTQMGQEVILRCVPISNHLYFYWYRQILGQKVEFLVSFYNNEISEKSEIFDDQFSVERPDGSNFTLKIRSTKLEDSAMYFCASSELGQGVSGANVLTFGAGSRLTVL.

This clone was found once. The chain joins TRBV30 to TRBJ1-5; a possible D gene is TRBD1 (5 bases). V lost 1 base, J lost 6 bases, and 13 bases lay in between. CDR3 length: 14 amino acids. CDR1 and CDR2 (germline): GTSNPN, SVGIG (reference sequence). The CDR3, as DNA: TGTGCCTGGAGTGGTGGGGGGGGGAGTCAGCCCCAGCATTTT. Translating gives CAWSGGGGSQPQHF.

V is TRBV19 and J is TRBJ1-1; D is possibly TRBD1 (6 bases). V lost 2 bases and J 0 bases, leaving 10 bases between the germline ends. The germline gives CDR1 LNHDA, CDR2 SQIVND (reference sequence). This CDR3 spans 15 amino acids. In DNA form, the CDR3 reads TGTGCCAGTAGTATAATACAGGGCATGAACACTGAAGCTTTCTTT. It is translated as CASSIIQGMNTEAFF.

This chain connects TRBV9 to TRBJ1-3, with 7 bases aligning to TRBD1. Germline V lookup: CDR1 SGDLS, CDR2 YYNGEE. CDR3 length: 15 residues. The V and J ends lost 0 bases and 4 bases, in that order; junction bases with no gene match: 4. The CDR3 bases are TGTGCCAGCAGCGTAGCCCCGGACAGGGGAAACACCATATATTTT. Protein sequence: CASSVAPDRGNTIYF.

This clone was picked up one time. The chain uses TRBV5-1 and TRBJ2-3; perhaps TRBD1 as D (5 bases). The CDR3 is made up of 16 amino acids. Germline lookup yields CDR1 SGHRS and CDR2 YFSETQ. The V gene lost 1 base and the J gene lost 0 bases, with 12 bases spanning the gap. The CDR3 protein is CASSLTIRVSTDTQYF. CDR3 DNA: TGCGCCAGCAGCTTGACGATCAGGGTCAGCACAGATACGCAGTATTTT.

Notes on this clone: Mismatch with germline at one junction end may stem from a read error. The chain joins TRBV7-7 to TRBJ2-3; TRBD1 matches 10 bases. The germline gives CDR1 SSHAT, CDR2 FNYEAQ (reference sequence). The CDR3 consists of 14 residues. The CDR3 DNA reads TGTGCTAGCAGCTTAGGACAGGGGGCAGATACGCAGTATTTT. It specifies CASSLGQGADTQYF.

This sequence joins TRBV10-3 and TRBJ2-7; 7 nucleotides match TRBD1. Germline V CDR1 and CDR2: ENHRY, SYGVKD. V lost 11 bases and J lost 7; bases outside the gene matches: 8. CDR3 size: 11 residues. DNA of the CDR3: TGTGCCTTACGCCAGGGGGAAGAGCAGTACTTC. Protein: CALRQGEEQYF.

The chain employs TRBV10-3 and TRBJ1-2; D gene uncertain. Trimming pared 4 bases from V and 4 bases from J, leaving 13 bases between. CDR3 length: 14 residues. Germline V gene lookup returns CDR1 ENHRY and CDR2 SYGVKD. This CDR3 reads CAISVLVGPYGYTF. Written as DNA, the CDR3 is TGTGCCATCAGTGTGCTGGTGGGCCCCTATGGCTACACCTTC.

The CDR3 DNA sequence: TGCGCCAGCAGCCAAGATGGCCGGCGTGCCTTTAATGAAAAACTGTTTTTT. This sequence encodes CASSQDGRRAFNEKLFF. The gene calls are TRBV4-1 and TRBJ1-4, with D unclear. This CDR3 spans 17 amino acids. Trimming removed 0 bases at V and 4 bases at J, with 15 bases between. Germline lookup yields CDR1 MGHRA and CDR2 YSYEKL.

This sequence joins TRBV19 and TRBJ2-7, with 7 positions matching TRBD1. The CDR3 extends over 15 amino acids. Germline lookup yields CDR1 LNHDA and CDR2 SQIVND (reference sequence). V lost 6 bases and J lost 3; bases outside the gene matches: 11. The CDR3 is CASSPGQRGLYEQYF. The CDR3 coding sequence is TGTGCCAGTAGCCCCGGACAGAGGGGGCTCTACGAGCAGTACTTC.

CDR3 nucleotides: TGTGCCAGCAGCTTCCGACTAGCGGGGGGGCCTACAGATACGCAGTATTTT. This codes for CASSFRLAGGPTDTQYF. This chain uses TRBV11-1 with TRBJ2-3; the match to TRBD2 covers 14 bases. V was clipped by 3 bases and J by 3 bases; unmatched bases: 5. The CDR3 contains 17 residues. Germline CDR1 and CDR2: SGHAT and FQDESV (reference sequence). The variable domain in full, with the rest retrieved from reference TRBV11-1 and TRBJ2-3, is EAEVAQSPRYKITEKSQAVAFWCDPISGHATLYWYRQILGQGPELLVQFQDESVVDDSQLPKDRFSAERLKGVDSTLKIQPAELGDSAMYLCASSFRLAGGPTDTQYFGPGTRLTVL.

The chain has TRBV27 and TRBJ1-4, with D hard to call. From germline, CDR1 is MNHEY and CDR2 SMNVEV (reference sequence). The CDR3 totals 11 residues. V lost 10 bases, J lost 5 bases, and 8 bases lay in between. CDR3 sequence: CATRRNEKLFF. Here the CDR3 DNA reads TGTGCCACCCGTCGGAATGAAAAACTGTTTTTT.

The gene calls are TRBV18 and TRBJ2-5; 10 bases are a match to TRBD1. This CDR3 has 16 residues. V was pared by 1 base and J by 2 bases, with 4 bases of the junction left unmatched. Per the germline V gene, CDR1 is KGHSH and CDR2 is LQKENI. CDR3 DNA sequence: TGTGCCAGCTCACCACGGGGACAGGGGAGGCAAGAGACCCAGTACTTC. This translates into CASSPRGQGRQETQYF.

The V gene is TRBV9, the J gene TRBJ2-2; 11 nucleotides agree with TRBD2. Losses at the gene ends were 4 bases for V and 2 bases for J; bases not matched to a gene: 7. Germline V CDR1 and CDR2: SGDLS, YYNGEE. The length of the CDR3 is 17 residues. CDR3 nucleotides: TGTGCCAGCAGCCCCGAGCTAGCGGGAGGAAACACCGGGGAGCTGTTTTTT. It is translated as CASSPELAGGNTGELFF.

V and J are TRBV4-1 and TRBJ1-6; unclear D gene. Germline CDR1 is MGHRA and CDR2 is YSYEKL. The CDR3 has 15 residues. Trimming stripped 4 bases from V and 6 bases from J, with 13 bases between. Here the CDR3 reads CASSPTDISNSPLHF. The CDR3, as DNA: TGCGCCAGCAGCCCAACCGACATATCTAATTCACCCCTCCACTTT.

The V gene is TRBV27, the J gene TRBJ2-7; 7 nucleotides line up with TRBD2. This CDR3 spans 16 amino acids. V dropped 5 bases and J dropped 7; count of bases not matched to a gene: 17. CDR1 is MNHEY, CDR2 SMNVEV, per germline (reference sequence). CDR3 in amino acids: CASSPQLTSSHGEQYF. In nucleotides, the CDR3 is TGTGCCAGCAGTCCCCAACTGACTAGCAGCCATGGGGAGCAGTACTTC.